This TCR beta chain was sequenced during a study of blood T cell repertoires in COVID-19. Some clones are missing from TCRdb's copy, which holds only in-frame ones; the method was immunoSEQ multiplex PCR. The profile shows about 69,000 clones, less than 85% of them singletons. The clonotype originates from a man in his forties or fifties with COVID-19, enrolled during active disease. Sequenced: peripheral blood.

CDR3: CASSATESGERGYTF. The CDR3 nucleotides are TGTGCCAGCTCAGCCACCGAAAGCGGGGAACGCGGCTACACCTTC. V is TRBV18 and J is TRBJ1-2; D uncertain. The germline V gene encodes CDR1 KGHSH and CDR2 LQKENI. V gave up 5 bases and J gave up 8 bases, with 21 bases separating them. The CDR3 consists of 15 residues.